One T cell receptor beta chain is described in this entry. This sample was included in a study of monozygotic twins with inflammatory bowel disease. With the 5' RACE reads reprocessed, TCRdb shows one record per CDR3 protein and no DNA. This table lists hundreds of thousands of distinct CDR3 sequences. Sequencing was carried out using blood. The receptor was isolated from a human donor with ulcerative colitis or Crohn's disease, or a healthy co-twin of an affected twin (not recorded which).

The CDR3 region is CASSRTSGALYNEQFF. The gene calls are TRBV19 and TRBJ2-1; TCRdb picks TRBD2, but there is no DNA to check that call. CDR3 size: 16 residues. Germline V lookup: CDR1 LNHDA, CDR2 SQIVND (reference sequence).